The 20 T cell receptor beta chains presented below share a single source sample, sequenced in a study of blood T cells in healthy people across ages (dated by TCRdb to 2015 to 2017). The method was 5' RACE. Sequencing used an Illumina HiSeq 2500. A second PCR of about 6 to 11 cycles was performed with a sample-barcoded 5' primer and a J-beta primer mix. TCRdb itself trimmed the public reads at Q25 with fastp, ran MiXCR and retained productive beta chains. Duplicate CDR3 protein sequences are folded into a single record with the most common DNA and genes. This sample gives around 1.5 million distinct CDR3 sequences in total; about 31% of them show up just once. Of the sample, about 11% is held by the ten largest clones. The sample consisted of blood. The receptor set was obtained from a woman younger than 45 in good health.

This clonotype showed up just a few times. The chain couples TRBV12-3 or TRBV12-4 to TRBJ1-1, with no clear D. The CDR3 runs to 14 residues. V was pared by 3 bases and J by 1 base, with 9 bases between. Written as DNA, the CDR3 is TGTGCCAGCAGTTTTCAGCCGTCGAACACTGAAGCTTTCTTT. Amino acid sequence: CASSFQPSNTEAFF.

V and J are TRBV24-1 and TRBJ2-1; D might be TRBD1 or TRBD2, each matching 6 bases. CDR1 KGHDR and CDR2 SFDVKD come from the germline V gene. The V end was cut by 3 bases, the J end by 8 bases, with 16 bases between. The CDR3 length is 15 residues. This CDR3 reads CATSDPRGPGDEQFF. CDR3 DNA: TGTGCCACCAGTGATCCCCGGGGGCCGGGGGATGAGCAGTTCTTC.

This clonotype has a count of ten or more. This chain joins TRBV6-6 and TRBJ2-5, with a weak D call TRBD2 (5 bases). Germline lookup yields CDR1 MNHNY and CDR2 SVGAGI (reference sequence). CDR3 length equals 11 residues. V shed 6 bases and J shed 7 bases, with 9 bases lying between them. CDR3 region: CASRLSGTQYF. In DNA, the CDR3 is TGTGCCAGCAGGCTAAGCGGGACCCAGTACTTC.

This chain links TRBV3-1 with TRBJ2-5, with D hard to call. The DNA matches TRBJ2-7 better at its end, which makes the J call doubtful. Germline V gene sequence: CDR1 LGHDT, CDR2 YNNKEL (reference sequence). The CDR3 is 16 residues long. The CDR3 DNA reads TGTGCCAGCAGCCAAGTGGGCCGGGCTGCTTCCTACGAGCAGTACTTC. Its translation: CASSQVGRAASYEQYF.

This clonotype has a handful of counts. The CDR3 is CSVVRSGGAGNEQFF. The CDR3 coding sequence is TGCAGCGTTGTACGTAGCGGGGGGGCAGGGAATGAGCAGTTCTTC. The chain couples TRBV29-1 to TRBJ2-1; 11 bases agree with TRBD2. With 4 bases clipped from V and 7 bases from J, the junction kept 9 bases outside the gene matches. This CDR3 has 15 residues. Germline V gene sequence: CDR1 SQVTM, CDR2 ANQGSEA.

This clonotype was observed a handful of times. The genes are TRBV12-3 or TRBV12-4 and TRBJ1-2; possible D gene TRBD1, 6 bases. CDR3 length equals 15 residues. V was pared by 1 base and J by 2 bases, with 11 bases between. The CDR3 reads CASSLEGGLNYGYTF. DNA of the CDR3: TGTGCCAGCAGTTTAGAGGGGGGGCTAAACTATGGCTACACCTTC.

The chain employs TRBV28 and TRBJ2-7; 7 bases line up with TRBD1. The CDR3 runs 14 residues. Unmatched junction bases numbered 8, after V lost 6 bases and J lost 3 bases. The germline V gene has CDR1 MDHEN and CDR2 SYDVKM. The CDR3 DNA reads TGTGCCAGCAGGGTGGACAGGAATTTCTACGAGCAGTACTTC. Amino acids: CASRVDRNFYEQYF.

The chain carries TRBV11-2 and TRBJ2-5; 14 nucleotides match TRBD2. Per the germline V gene, CDR1 is SGHAT and CDR2 is FQNNGV. V shed 5 bases and J 1 base; nucleotides not matched to a gene: 6. The CDR3 is 17 residues long. CDR3 DNA sequence: TGTGCCAGCAGCCGACTAGCGGGGGGGCGGGGCCAAGAGACCCAGTACTTC. Its translation: CASSRLAGGRGQETQYF.

The genes are TRBV27 and TRBJ2-5; D may be TRBD1 or TRBD2 (5 bases each). CDR3 length equals 16 residues. V was clipped by 3 bases and J by 2 bases, with 16 bases between them. Germline-derived CDR1 and CDR2 are MNHEY and SMNVEV (reference sequence). This CDR3 is CASSFSFHGGQETQYF. As DNA, the CDR3 is TGTGCCAGCAGTTTTTCCTTCCATGGGGGTCAAGAGACCCAGTACTTC.

The chain links TRBV7-9 to TRBJ1-4; D remains ambiguous. V lost 4 bases to trimming and J lost 4 bases, with 10 bases between them. This CDR3 region has 14 residues. Germline V gives CDR1 SEHNR, CDR2 FQNEAQ (reference sequence). CDR3 nucleotides: TGTGCCAGCAGCTCGTCCCGGAGTAATGAAAAACTGTTTTTT. This translates into CASSSSRSNEKLFF.

V is TRBV29-1 and J is TRBJ1-1; weak D call: TRBD1 (5 bases). Per germline, CDR1 SQVTM and CDR2 ANQGSEA. Trimming removed 7 bases at V and 3 bases at J, with 18 bases between. This CDR3 spans 14 amino acids. As DNA, the CDR3 is TGCAGCGCTGACCGTTATCTAGGGGACACTGAAGCTTTCTTT. Its protein product is CSADRYLGDTEAFF.

There are a few counts of this clonotype. This chain links TRBV4-1 with TRBJ2-3; 10 nucleotides match TRBD2. CDR1 and CDR2 (germline): MGHRA, YSYEKL. This CDR3 spans 13 amino acids. V lost 2 bases, J lost 10 bases, and 3 bases stayed unmatched. The CDR3 DNA reads as TGCGCCAGCAGCCAACTTGGACTAGCGGCGCAGTATTTT. Its translation: CASSQLGLAAQYF.

The table lists this clonotype with many counts. A read error may produce the germline difference seen at one junction end. J is TRBJ1-1 and V is TRBV5-1, with 7 bases aligning to TRBD1. This CDR3 has 14 residues. CDR1 is SGHRS and CDR2 is YFSETQ in the germline V gene. The CDR3 nucleotides read TGTGCCAGCAGCTTAGGGGACAGAGGCACTGAAGCTTTCTTT. Amino acids: CASSLGDRGTEAFF.

The table lists this clonotype with a few counts. The CDR3 bases are TGTGCCAGCACCCTCAGAGGGTTTCTCTACGAGCAGTACTTC. Protein sequence: CASTLRGFLYEQYF. The V and J genes are TRBV12-3 or TRBV12-4 and TRBJ2-7; a possible D gene is TRBD2 (5 bases). This CDR3 has 14 amino acids. V was trimmed by 7 bases and J by 3 bases, leaving 16 bases between them.

This clonotype was observed once. At one boundary the junction diverges from the germline segment, which might be a read error. V usage is TRBV29-1 and J usage is TRBJ2-1; TRBD2 matches at 9 bases. CDR3 length: 12 amino acids. Germline CDR1 is SQVTM and CDR2 is ANQGSEA. Here the CDR3 DNA reads TGCAGCGGTGAAGGGGGGACTAGCGAGCAGTTCTTC. It is translated as CSGEGGTSEQFF.

This clonotype was detected a few times. This chain links TRBV12-3 or TRBV12-4 with TRBJ2-7; the D gene is possibly TRBD2 (6 bases). The CDR3 spans 14 residues. Trimming removed 0 bases at V and 5 bases at J, with 11 bases between. The CDR3 protein is CASSLAGGIHEQYF. In DNA, the CDR3 is TGTGCCAGCAGTTTAGCGGGAGGCATCCACGAGCAGTACTTC.

The chain has TRBV4-1 and TRBJ2-6; D may correspond to TRBD1 or TRBD2 (5 bases each). Germline V gene sequence: CDR1 MGHRA, CDR2 YSYEKL. This CDR3 is 19 amino acids long. The V end was cut by 4 bases, the J end by 0 bases, with 19 bases between. The CDR3 reads CASSPTTGRILSGANVLTF. The CDR3 DNA reads as TGCGCCAGCAGCCCGACGACGGGACGGATCCTCTCTGGGGCCAACGTCCTGACTTTC.

The CDR3 DNA reads TGTGCCAGCAGCCAAGGAGCGCAGGGGGTCTATGGCTACACCTTC. It translates to CASSQGAQGVYGYTF. This chain joins TRBV3-1 and TRBJ1-2, with 7 bases matching TRBD1. CDR3 length: 15 amino acids. Trimming cost V 1 base and J 4 bases; bases outside gene matches: 6. The germline V gene encodes CDR1 LGHDT and CDR2 YNNKEL (reference sequence).

There are a few counts of this clonotype. The chain has TRBV5-6 and TRBJ2-3; D not resolved. The CDR3 loop spans 12 amino acids. Germline V CDR1 and CDR2: SGHDT, YYEEEE. V lost 3 bases and J 5 bases, leaving 7 bases between the germline ends. This chain's CDR3 is CASSWALDTQYF. Written as DNA, the CDR3 is TGTGCCAGCAGCTGGGCCTTAGATACGCAGTATTTT.

The rearrangement joins TRBV28 to TRBJ2-7; a weak D match, TRBD2 (7 bases). The V end lost 5 bases, the J end lost 4 bases, and 21 bases lay between the germline ends. The CDR3 length is 16 residues. The germline gives CDR1 MDHEN, CDR2 SYDVKM. The CDR3 DNA reads TGTGCCAGCAGTGGGAGGGGTGGACAGAGTATTTACGAGCAGTACTTC. Translation gives CASSGRGGQSIYEQYF. Supplemented by reference TRBV28 and TRBJ2-7, the full variable domain reads DVKVTQSSRYLVKRTGEKVFLECVQDMDHENMFWYRQDPGLGLRLIYFSYDVKMKEKGDIPEGYSVSREKKERFSLILESASTNQTSMYLCASSGRGGQSIYEQYFGPGTRLTVT.